This T cell receptor beta chain stems from a study of Ad26.COV2.S vaccination and SARS-CoV-2 variants. Study summary: Each vaccinee took Ad26.COV2.S intramuscularly, once or twice 56 days apart.

Points from the study as a whole: Assessments of TCR breadth and depth may have underestimated the total T cell responses.

The sample's treatment: roughly 19 received Ad26.COV2.S at low or high dose, single or two shots; 5 received placebo; per-sample allocation not given. Collection of samples fell on day 63 after the first vaccine or placebo injection. An adult of 18-55 years in Boston served as donor. Germline CDR1 and CDR2: SGHTA and FQGNSA. The CDR3 is 15 amino acids. Trimming removed 1 base from V and 3 bases from J; junction bases left unmatched: 4. Turning to this clone: Its cognate antigen is unknown.

TCRdb keeps only in-frame clones here, not all; method: immunoSEQ multiplex PCR. The profile shows over 350,000 clones, 75% to 90% of them singletons. The V and J genes are TRBV7-2 and TRBJ2-7; the match to TRBD1 covers 9 bases. This receptor was taken from a person aged 18-60 years who received the Ad26.COV2.S COVID-19 vaccine or a placebo. The input for sequencing was peripheral blood, taken in a trial of Ad26.COV2.S vaccine versus placebo. The CDR3 sequence: CASSLGTGGFYEQYF. As DNA, the CDR3 is TGTGCCAGCAGCTTAGGAACAGGGGGCTTCTACGAGCAGTACTTC.